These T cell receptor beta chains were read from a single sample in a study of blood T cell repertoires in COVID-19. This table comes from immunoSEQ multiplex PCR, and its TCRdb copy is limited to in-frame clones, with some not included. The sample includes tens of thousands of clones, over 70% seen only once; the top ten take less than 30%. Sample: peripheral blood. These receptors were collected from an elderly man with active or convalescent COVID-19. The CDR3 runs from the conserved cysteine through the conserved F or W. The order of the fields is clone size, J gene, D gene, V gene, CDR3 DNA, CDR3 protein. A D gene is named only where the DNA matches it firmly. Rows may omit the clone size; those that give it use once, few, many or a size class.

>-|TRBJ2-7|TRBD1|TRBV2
TGTGCCAGCAGCGCAGAGGGACAGGGCCCCTACGAGCAGTACTTC
CASSAEGQGPYEQYF
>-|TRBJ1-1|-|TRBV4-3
TGCGCCAGCAGCCAAGACAGGGGAAACACTGAAGCTTTCTTT
CASSQDRGNTEAFF
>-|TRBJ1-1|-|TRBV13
TGTGCCAGCAGCCCCGGTCAGGGATCCAAGCACACTGAAGCTTTCTTT
CASSPGQGSKHTEAFF
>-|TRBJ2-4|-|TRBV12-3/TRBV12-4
TGTGCCAGCAGTTTTTCTTACGAGGACATTCAGTACTTC
CASSFSYEDIQYF
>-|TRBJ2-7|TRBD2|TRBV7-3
TGTGCCAGCAGCCAACTAGCGGGAGTAGACGAGCAGTACTTC
CASSQLAGVDEQYF
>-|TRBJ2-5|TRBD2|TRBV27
TGTGCCAGCAGGACACAAGCGGGAGCGGGGGGAGAGACCCAGTACTTC
CASRTQAGAGGETQYF
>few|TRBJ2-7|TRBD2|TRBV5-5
TGTGCCAGCAGCTTGGCGACTAGCGAGGCCTACGAGCAGTACTTC
CASSLATSEAYEQYF
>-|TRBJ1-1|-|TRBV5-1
TGCGCCAGCAGCTTGGCTACGGAGACCTTCACTGAAGCTTTCTTT
CASSLATETFTEAFF
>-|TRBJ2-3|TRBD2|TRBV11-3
TGTGCCAGCAGGGTAATAGCGGGAGCGGCAGATACGCAGTATTTT
CASRVIAGAADTQYF
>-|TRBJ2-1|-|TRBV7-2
TGTGCCAGCAGCAGGGACATCCTGTACAATGAGCAGTTCTTC
CASSRDILYNEQFF
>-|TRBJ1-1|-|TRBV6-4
TGTGCCAGCAGTTCCCAGGAGAACACTGAAGCTTTCTTT
CASSSQENTEAFF
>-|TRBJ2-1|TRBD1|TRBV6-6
TGTGCCAGCAGTTTTTACCGGGACAGCAATGAGCAGTTCTTC
CASSFYRDSNEQFF
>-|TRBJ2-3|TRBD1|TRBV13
TGTGCCAGCAGCGGCCGGACAGGGGCCACAGATACGCAGTATTTT
CASSGRTGATDTQYF
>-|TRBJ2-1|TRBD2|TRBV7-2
TGTGCCAGCAGCTCACCCATTGGTAGCGGGGACCTCTACAATGAGCAGTTCTTC
CASSSPIGSGDLYNEQFF
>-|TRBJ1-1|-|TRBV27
TGTGCCAGCAGTTATAGCGGCGTACGGGCTCGAGAAGCTTTCTTT
CASSYSGVRAREAFF
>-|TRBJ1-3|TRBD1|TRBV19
TGTGCCAGTAACCCTCCGGGACAGGGAAACACCATATATTTT
CASNPPGQGNTIYF
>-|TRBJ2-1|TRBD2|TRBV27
TGTGCCAGCAGTCCCGGGACTAGCGGGGGGTATTTTACTGCCAGGGGGCAGTTCTTC
CASSPGTSGGYFTARGQFF
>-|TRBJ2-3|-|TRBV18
TGTGCCAGCTCAATCTCCACAGATACGCAGTATTTT
CASSISTDTQYF
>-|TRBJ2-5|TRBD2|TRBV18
TGTGCCACCTCAATGGCGGGAGACTTAGAAGAGACCCAGTACTTC
CATSMAGDLEETQYF
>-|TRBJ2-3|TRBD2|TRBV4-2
TGTGCCAGCAGCTATGCCGGGACTAGCGGGACTAGCACAGATACGCAGTATTTT
CASSYAGTSGTSTDTQYF
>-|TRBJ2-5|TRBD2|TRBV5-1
TGCGCCAGCAGCACCGGGACTAAAGAGACCCAGTACTTC
CASSTGTKETQYF